This T cell receptor (beta chain) was recovered during a study of TIL therapy for anti-PD-1-resistant metastatic lung cancer. Across the study: Tumor harvest preceded PD-1/PD-L1 blockade, followed by nivolumab treatment. Patients had a median age of approximately 50 years (range roughly 38-85). A handful of tumors were EGFR-mutant and two were ALK-rearranged.

The libraries were made with immunoSEQ v3. Data came from immunoSEQ multiplex PCR; TCRdb stores just in-frame clones and leaves some out. The sample includes over 20,000 clones, roughly 79% of them seen just once. As to time point: pre-treatment sample, taken before nivolumab and TIL therapy. Enrollment ran from October 2017 to January 2020. Trimming removed 5 bases from V and 0 bases from J; junction bases left unmatched: 3. The CDR3 is 16 amino acids. From germline, CDR1 is MDHEN and CDR2 SYDVKM. V and J are TRBV28 and TRBJ2-4, with TRBD1 matching 11 bases. The receptor comes from a person aged 25 to 85 with non-small cell lung cancer. Here the sequenced sample was blood, taken at baseline. In DNA form, the CDR3 reads TGTGCCAGCAGTCCGGGACAGGGGGTAGCCAAAAACATTCAGTACTTC. Translating gives CASSPGQGVAKNIQYF. Variable domain in full (rest from reference TRBV28 and TRBJ2-4): DVKVTQSSRYLVKRTGEKVFLECVQDMDHENMFWYRQDPGLGLRLIYFSYDVKMKEKGDIPEGYSVSREKKERFSLILESASTNQTSMYLCASSPGQGVAKNIQYFGAGTRLSVL.